A single sample is the source of the 19 T cell receptor beta chains below, sequenced in a study of T cell responses to AZD1222 COVID-19 vaccine. TCRdb's copy holds only in-frame clones and misses some; the assay was immunoSEQ multiplex PCR. The sample yields under 130,000 clones, around 94% seen once. The sample here was peripheral blood, taken on day 0 of AZD1222 vaccination. The receptors originated from an adult in good health.

For the CDR3, the DNA is TGTGCCAGCAGCTTACCCCGGAGGTTTAGCTCTGGGGCCAACGTCCTGACTTTC. Protein product: CASSLPRRFSSGANVLTF. The gene calls are TRBV7-9 and TRBJ2-6, with D perhaps matching TRBD2 (5 bases). In germline, CDR1 is SEHNR, CDR2 FQNEAQ (reference sequence). V was trimmed by 2 bases and J by 0 bases, leaving 14 bases between them. CDR3 length: 18 residues.

This rearrangement joins TRBV2 to TRBJ1-2, with D uncertain. CDR1 is SNHLY and CDR2 is FYNNEI in the germline V gene. The V and J ends lost 1 base and 8 bases respectively, with 14 bases between them. CDR3 length: 14 residues. CDR3 region: CASSEGVPGNGYTF. Written as DNA, the CDR3 is TGTGCCAGCAGTGAAGGTGTTCCGGGGAACGGCTACACCTTC.

CDR3 residues: CASNWRQGGYGYTF. The DNA for the CDR3 is TGTGCCAGCAACTGGAGACAGGGGGGCTATGGCTACACCTTC. The rearrangement joins TRBV28 to TRBJ1-2, with 9 bases aligning to TRBD1. V lost 7 bases, J lost 4 bases, and 7 bases stayed unmatched. Germline-derived CDR1 and CDR2 are MDHEN and SYDVKM. CDR3 length: 14 residues.

The CDR3, as DNA: TGTGCCAGCAGCTTAGGAAGGGGGTCCTATAATTCACCCCTCCACTTT. It specifies CASSLGRGSYNSPLHF. V is TRBV7-2 and J is TRBJ1-6; maybe TRBD1 (6 bases). With 1 base removed from V and 1 base from J, the gap between germline ends came to 8 bases. This CDR3 is built from 16 residues. From germline, CDR1 is SGHTA and CDR2 FQGNSA.

This clone was counted once. The rearrangement uses TRBV11-3 and TRBJ2-7; possible D gene TRBD1, 6 bases. Germline V CDR1 and CDR2: SGHNT, YENEEA. V lost 5 bases to trimming and J lost 2 bases, with 13 bases between them. This CDR3 region has 14 residues. The CDR3 DNA follows: TGTGCCAGCAGCCTGGGACATTTCACCTACGAGCAGTACTTC. Residues: CASSLGHFTYEQYF.

The chain employs TRBV28 and TRBJ2-4; 10 bases align to TRBD1. CDR3 size: 15 residues. CDR1 is MDHEN, CDR2 SYDVKM, per germline. Unmatched junction bases numbered 8, after V lost 5 bases and J lost 7 bases. The DNA of the CDR3 is TGTGCCAGCAGTCAAATCCCGGGACAGGGGAACATTCAGTACTTC. Translated, it gives CASSQIPGQGNIQYF.

The chain has TRBV9 and TRBJ1-3; D is unresolved. Germline values: CDR1 SGDLS, CDR2 YYNGEE. The CDR3 is 15 amino acids. V was pared by 3 bases and J by 7 bases, with 17 bases between. Here the CDR3 reads CASSAGHPGGNTIYF. CDR3 DNA sequence: TGTGCCAGCAGCGCCGGCCATCCGGGCGGGAACACCATATATTTT.

The CDR3 nucleotides are TGTGCCAGCAGCTTAGACTTTCCCATTGGGGATTCTCAGCCCCAGCATTTT. Residues: CASSLDFPIGDSQPQHF. V is TRBV7-8 and J is TRBJ1-5; D call uncertain. From germline, CDR1 is SGHVS and CDR2 FQNEAQ. This CDR3 region has 17 residues. The ends were cut back, 1 base at V and 6 bases at J, with 19 bases in the middle.

This chain uses TRBV3-1 (or the pseudogene TRBV3-2) with TRBJ1-2, with 9 bases identical to TRBD1. CDR1 LGHDT and CDR2 YNNKEL come from the germline V gene (reference sequence). The V gene end was trimmed by 10 bases and the J gene end by 4 bases; junction bases not matched to a gene: 10. There are 14 residues in the CDR3. CDR3 residues: CATHRDRVFYGYTF. CDR3 bases: TGTGCCACGCACCGGGACAGGGTTTTCTATGGCTACACCTTC.

CDR3 region: CASSLQQGPIYGYTF. The DNA for the CDR3 is TGTGCCAGCAGCTTACAGCAGGGGCCTATCTATGGCTACACCTTC. The chain is built from TRBV7-2 and TRBJ1-2, with TRBD1 as a possible D gene (6 bases). Germline V gives CDR1 SGHTA, CDR2 FQGNSA. This CDR3 contains 15 residues. The germline V and J ends were trimmed by 2 bases and 4 bases, with 14 bases remaining between them. Filled out from reference TRBV7-2 and TRBJ1-2, the complete variable domain reads GAGVSQSPSNKVTEKGKDVELRCDPISGHTALYWYRQSLGQGLEFLIYFQGNSAPDKSGLPSDRFSAERTGGSVSTLTIQRTQQEDSAVYLCASSLQQGPIYGYTFGSGTRLTVV.

The V call is TRBV7-9, the J call TRBJ1-5; weak D call: TRBD1 (5 bases). The V and J ends lost 5 bases and 5 bases respectively, with 16 bases between them. The CDR3 contains 15 residues. CDR1 is SEHNR, CDR2 FQNEAQ, per germline (reference sequence). CDR3 coding DNA: TGTGCCAGCAGCCCATTCCTGGGGGTGGATCAGCCCCAGCATTTT. Encoded protein: CASSPFLGVDQPQHF.

The chain links TRBV2 to TRBJ1-2; D is unresolved. Trimming pared 5 bases from V and 5 bases from J, leaving 15 bases between. CDR3 length: 14 amino acids. CDR1 SNHLY and CDR2 FYNNEI come from the germline V gene. CDR3 in amino acids: CASSPPQPGYGYTF. CDR3 in DNA: TGTGCCAGCAGTCCACCCCAACCAGGATATGGCTACACCTTC.

The rearrangement uses TRBV27 and TRBJ1-5; TRBD1 aligns across 8 bases. CDR3 length: 17 amino acids. V gave up 3 bases and J gave up 4 bases; unmatched junction bases: 11. Germline V gives CDR1 MNHEY, CDR2 SMNVEV (reference sequence). CDR3 sequence (DNA): TGTGCCAGCAGTTTCTGGACAGGGTATGAGGTTAATCAGCCCCAGCATTTT. Protein product: CASSFWTGYEVNQPQHF.

V usage is TRBV7-6 and J usage is TRBJ1-4; D is unclear. With 4 bases removed from V and 0 bases from J, the gap between germline ends came to 9 bases. The V gene's germline CDR1 is SGHVS and CDR2 FNYEAQ. The CDR3 is 15 amino acids. For the CDR3, the DNA is TGTGCCAGCAGCTCACTTGATGCAACTAATGAAAAACTGTTTTTT. It yields the protein CASSSLDATNEKLFF.

V is TRBV30 and J is TRBJ1-4; D remains unclear. The germline CDR1 and CDR2 sequences are GTSNPN and SVGIG (reference sequence). The CDR3 spans 11 residues. Trimming removed 3 bases at V and 7 bases at J, with 6 bases between. CDR3 residues: CAWRSVEKLFF. As DNA, the CDR3 is TGTGCCTGGAGGTCAGTTGAAAAACTGTTTTTT. Using reference TRBV30 and TRBJ1-4 for the parts outside the CDR3, the full variable domain is SQTIHQWPATLVQPVGSPLSLECTVEGTSNPNLYWYRQAAGRGLQLLFYSVGIGQISSEVPQNLSASRPQDRQFILSSKKLLLSDSGFYLCAWRSVEKLFFGSGTQLSVL.

V is TRBV15 and J is TRBJ1-1; no definite D call. Per germline, CDR1 LNHNV and CDR2 YYDKDF (reference sequence). The CDR3 covers 14 residues. Trimming took 1 base from V and 2 from J, leaving 8 bases between them. The CDR3 coding sequence is TGTGCCACCAGCAGAGTGGGCACTAACACTGAAGCTTTCTTT. Its translation: CATSRVGTNTEAFF.

The CDR3 bases are TGTGCCAGTGAAGGACACCTCTCTGGAAACACCATATATTTT. It codes for CASEGHLSGNTIYF. The genes are TRBV19 and TRBJ1-3; TRBD1 might be the D (5 bases). The CDR3 has 14 residues. CDR1 is LNHDA and CDR2 is SQIVND in the germline V gene (reference sequence). Trimming pared 8 bases from V and 0 bases from J, leaving 11 bases between.

The CDR3 loop is CAISGERQPKGYGYTF. The CDR3 nucleotides are TGTGCCATCAGTGGGGAGAGACAGCCCAAGGGCTATGGCTACACCTTC. V is TRBV10-3 and J is TRBJ1-2; possible D gene TRBD1, 5 bases. CDR1 ENHRY and CDR2 SYGVKD come from the germline V gene. CDR3 length: 16 residues. Trimming stripped 4 bases from V and 4 bases from J, with 19 bases between.

The chain uses TRBV7-9 and TRBJ1-2; the D gene is possibly TRBD1 (5 bases). The ends were cut back, 0 bases at V and 2 bases at J, with 13 bases in the middle. CDR3 length: 16 residues. Germline CDR1 SEHNR, CDR2 FQNEAQ (reference sequence). The CDR3 region is CASSLAFGSGNYGYTF. The CDR3 coding sequence is TGTGCCAGCAGCTTAGCGTTCGGATCAGGGAACTATGGCTACACCTTC.